This entry describes one T cell receptor (beta chain). The data originate from a study of blood T cell repertoires in COVID-19. Study-level background: T cells, B-cell-depleted T cells, or PBMCs provided the cDNA or gDNA that served as material.

The repertoire was sequenced with immunoSEQ multiplex PCR; TCRdb's copy has only in-frame clones and lacks some. This table holds over 150,000 clones, over 75% found once. Germline CDR1 is MNHEY and CDR2 is SVGAGI. V was pared by 5 bases and J by 5 bases, with 18 bases between. This CDR3 spans 15 amino acids. Sequencing was carried out using peripheral blood. The clonotype was recovered from a man in his 60s with COVID-19, enrolled during active disease. The chain links TRBV6-5 to TRBJ1-1, with D possibly TRBD1 on 6 matching bases. The CDR3 protein is CASSIMSGGRTEAFF. The CDR3 nucleotides read TGTGCCAGCAGTATTATGTCGGGGGGCAGAACTGAAGCTTTCTTT.